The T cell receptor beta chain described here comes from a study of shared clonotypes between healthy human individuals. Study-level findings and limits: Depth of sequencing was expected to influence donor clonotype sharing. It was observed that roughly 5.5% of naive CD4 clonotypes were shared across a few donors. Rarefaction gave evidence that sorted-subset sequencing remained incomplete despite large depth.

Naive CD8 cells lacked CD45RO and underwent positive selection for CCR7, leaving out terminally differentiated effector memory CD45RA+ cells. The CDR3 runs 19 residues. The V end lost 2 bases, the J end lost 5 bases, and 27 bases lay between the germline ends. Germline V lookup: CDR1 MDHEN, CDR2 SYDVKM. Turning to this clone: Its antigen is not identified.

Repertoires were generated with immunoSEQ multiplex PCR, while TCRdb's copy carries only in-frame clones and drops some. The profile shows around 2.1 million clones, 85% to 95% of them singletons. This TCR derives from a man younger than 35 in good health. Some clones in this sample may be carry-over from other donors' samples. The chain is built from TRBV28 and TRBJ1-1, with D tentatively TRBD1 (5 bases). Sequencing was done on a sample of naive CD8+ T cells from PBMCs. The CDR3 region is CASSLDSYRKEDLRTEAFF. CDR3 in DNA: TGTGCCAGCAGTTTAGATTCGTACAGGAAGGAGGATCTGAGGACTGAAGCTTTCTTT.